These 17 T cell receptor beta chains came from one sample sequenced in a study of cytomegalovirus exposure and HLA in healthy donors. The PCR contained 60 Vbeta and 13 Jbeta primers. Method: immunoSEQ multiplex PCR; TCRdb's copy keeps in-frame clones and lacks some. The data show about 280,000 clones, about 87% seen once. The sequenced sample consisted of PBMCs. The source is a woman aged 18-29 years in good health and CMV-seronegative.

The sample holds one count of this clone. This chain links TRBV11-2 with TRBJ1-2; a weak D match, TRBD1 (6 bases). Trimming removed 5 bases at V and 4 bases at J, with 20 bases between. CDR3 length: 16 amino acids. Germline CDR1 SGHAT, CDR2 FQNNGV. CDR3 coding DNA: TGTGCCAGCAGCGCCCCGGGACAACATGGAGGCTATGGCTACACCTTC. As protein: CASSAPGQHGGYGYTF. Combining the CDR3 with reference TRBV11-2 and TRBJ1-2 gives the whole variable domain EAGVAQSPRYKIIEKRQSVAFWCNPISGHATLYWYQQILGQGPKLLIQFQNNGVVDDSQLPKDRFSAERLKGVDSTLKIQPAKLEDSAVYLCASSAPGQHGGYGYTFGSGTRLTVV.

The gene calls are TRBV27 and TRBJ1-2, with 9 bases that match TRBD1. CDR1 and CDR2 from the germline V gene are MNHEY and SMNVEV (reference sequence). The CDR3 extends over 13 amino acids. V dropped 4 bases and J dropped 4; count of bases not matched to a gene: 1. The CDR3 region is CASSSGQGYGYTF. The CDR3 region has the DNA TGTGCCAGCAGTTCGGGACAGGGCTATGGCTACACCTTC.

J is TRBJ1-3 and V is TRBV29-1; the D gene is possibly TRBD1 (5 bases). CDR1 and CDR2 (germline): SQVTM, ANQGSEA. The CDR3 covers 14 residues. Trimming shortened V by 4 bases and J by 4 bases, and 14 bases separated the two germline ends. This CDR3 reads CSVGGGSRGNTIYF. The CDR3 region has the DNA TGCAGCGTTGGGGGGGGGTCAAGAGGAAACACCATATATTTT. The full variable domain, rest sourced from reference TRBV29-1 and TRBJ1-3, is SAVISQKPSRDICQRGTSLTIQCQVDSQVTMMFWYRQQPGQSLTLIATANQGSEATYESGFVIDKFPISRPNLTFSTLTVSNMSPEDSSIYLCSVGGGSRGNTIYFGEGSWLTVV.

The CDR3 sequence is CASSETLLSYEQYF. CDR3 sequence (DNA): TGTGCCAGCAGTGAAACTCTACTAAGCTACGAGCAGTACTTC. The rearrangement joins TRBV2 to TRBJ2-7; D gene unclear. The CDR3 spans 14 residues. Germline lookup yields CDR1 SNHLY and CDR2 FYNNEI. With 2 bases removed from V and 3 bases from J, the gap between germline ends came to 11 bases.

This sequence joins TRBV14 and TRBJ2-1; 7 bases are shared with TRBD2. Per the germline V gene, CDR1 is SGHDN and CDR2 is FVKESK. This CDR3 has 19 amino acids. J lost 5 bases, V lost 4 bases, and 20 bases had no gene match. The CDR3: CASSLLPFWTRPQDNEQFF. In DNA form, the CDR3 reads TGTGCCAGCAGCCTTCTCCCATTTTGGACTAGACCCCAAGACAATGAGCAGTTCTTC.

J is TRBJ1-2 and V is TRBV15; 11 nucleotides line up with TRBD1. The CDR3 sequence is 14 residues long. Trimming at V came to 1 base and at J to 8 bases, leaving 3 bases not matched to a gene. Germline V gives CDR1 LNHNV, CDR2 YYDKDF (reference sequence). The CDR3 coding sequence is TGTGCCACCAGCAGAGGGGACAGGGGGGACGGCTACACCTTC. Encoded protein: CATSRGDRGDGYTF. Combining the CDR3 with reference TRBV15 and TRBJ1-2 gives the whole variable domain DAMVIQNPRYQVTQFGKPVTLSCSQTLNHNVMYWYQQKSSQAPKLLFHYYDKDFNNEADTPDNFQSRRPNTSFCFLDIRSPGLGDTAMYLCATSRGDRGDGYTFGSGTRLTVV.

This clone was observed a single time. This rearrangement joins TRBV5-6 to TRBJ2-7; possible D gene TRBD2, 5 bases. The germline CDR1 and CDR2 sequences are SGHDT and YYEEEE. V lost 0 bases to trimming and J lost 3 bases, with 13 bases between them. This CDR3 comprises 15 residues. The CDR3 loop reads CASSLALRVFYEQYF. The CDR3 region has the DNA TGTGCCAGCAGCTTGGCCTTGCGGGTTTTCTACGAGCAGTACTTC.

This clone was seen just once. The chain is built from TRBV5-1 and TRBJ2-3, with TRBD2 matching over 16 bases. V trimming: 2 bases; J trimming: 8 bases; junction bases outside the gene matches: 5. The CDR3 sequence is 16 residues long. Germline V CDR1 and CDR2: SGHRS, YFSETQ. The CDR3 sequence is CASSFGTSGGAGTQYF. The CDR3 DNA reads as TGCGCCAGCAGCTTCGGGACTAGCGGGGGGGCCGGTACGCAGTATTTT.

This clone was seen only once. This CDR3 is CASSLDRGHEQYF. CDR3 nucleotide sequence: TGCGCCAGCAGCTTGGACAGGGGCCACGAGCAGTACTTC. J is TRBJ2-5 and V is TRBV5-1, with TRBD1 matching 7 bases. The end of the DNA fits TRBJ2-7 better, so the J call may be wrong. Germline assignment: CDR1 SGHRS and CDR2 YFSETQ. The CDR3 consists of 13 residues.

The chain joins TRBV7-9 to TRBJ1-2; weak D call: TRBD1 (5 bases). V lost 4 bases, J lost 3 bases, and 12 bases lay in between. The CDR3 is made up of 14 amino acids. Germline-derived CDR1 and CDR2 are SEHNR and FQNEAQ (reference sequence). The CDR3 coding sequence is TGTGCCAGCAGCTCGTCGGGGGTTTACTATGGCTACACCTTC. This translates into CASSSSGVYYGYTF.

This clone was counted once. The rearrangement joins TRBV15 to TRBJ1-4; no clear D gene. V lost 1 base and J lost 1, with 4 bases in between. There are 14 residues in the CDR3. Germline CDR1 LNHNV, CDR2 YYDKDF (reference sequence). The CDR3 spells CATSRAGTNEKLFF. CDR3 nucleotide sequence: TGTGCCACCAGCAGAGCGGGAACTAATGAAAAACTGTTTTTT.

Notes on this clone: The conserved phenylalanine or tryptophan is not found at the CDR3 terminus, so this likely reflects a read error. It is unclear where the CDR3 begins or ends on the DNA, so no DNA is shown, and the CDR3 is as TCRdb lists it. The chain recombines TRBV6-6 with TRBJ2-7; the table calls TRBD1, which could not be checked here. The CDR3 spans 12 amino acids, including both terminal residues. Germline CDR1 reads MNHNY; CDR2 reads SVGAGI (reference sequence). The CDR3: CARITQGSRVIS.

The DNA for the CDR3 is TGTGCAAGTCGCCCAAGAGGGGACAGGCTAACTTCACCCCTCCACTTT. Translation gives CASRPRGDRLTSPLHF. The rearrangement joins TRBV12-2 to TRBJ1-6; TRBD1, as called in the table, went unchecked against the DNA. TRBV12-2 is classified as a pseudogene. This CDR3 spans 16 amino acids.

This CDR3 reads CASNPRTAPYEQYF. The DNA of the CDR3 is TGTGCCAGCAACCCACGGACAGCACCCTACGAGCAGTACTTC. The rearrangement joins TRBV27 to TRBJ2-7; possible D gene TRBD1, 6 bases. The V and J ends lost 7 bases and 2 bases respectively, with 15 bases between them. This CDR3 has 14 amino acids. Germline loops: CDR1 MNHEY, CDR2 SMNVEV (reference sequence).

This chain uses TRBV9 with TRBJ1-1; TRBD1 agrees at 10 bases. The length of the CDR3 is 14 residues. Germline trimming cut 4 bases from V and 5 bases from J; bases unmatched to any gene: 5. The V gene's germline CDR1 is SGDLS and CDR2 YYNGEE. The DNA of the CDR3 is TGTGCCAGCAGCCCGGACAGGGGGGCGACTGAAGCTTTCTTT. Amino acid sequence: CASSPDRGATEAFF.

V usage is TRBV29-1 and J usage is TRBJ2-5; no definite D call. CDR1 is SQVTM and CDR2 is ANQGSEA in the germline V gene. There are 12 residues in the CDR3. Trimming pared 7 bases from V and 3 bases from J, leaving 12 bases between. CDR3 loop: CSASKRKETQYF. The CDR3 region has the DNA TGCAGCGCTTCGAAGAGGAAAGAGACCCAGTACTTC.

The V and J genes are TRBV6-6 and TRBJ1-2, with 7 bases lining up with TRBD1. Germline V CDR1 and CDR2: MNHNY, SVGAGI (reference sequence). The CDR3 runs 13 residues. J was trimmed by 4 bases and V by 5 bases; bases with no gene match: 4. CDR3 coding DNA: TGTGCCAGCAGTCGGGACAGCAGCTATGGCTACACCTTC. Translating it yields CASSRDSSYGYTF.